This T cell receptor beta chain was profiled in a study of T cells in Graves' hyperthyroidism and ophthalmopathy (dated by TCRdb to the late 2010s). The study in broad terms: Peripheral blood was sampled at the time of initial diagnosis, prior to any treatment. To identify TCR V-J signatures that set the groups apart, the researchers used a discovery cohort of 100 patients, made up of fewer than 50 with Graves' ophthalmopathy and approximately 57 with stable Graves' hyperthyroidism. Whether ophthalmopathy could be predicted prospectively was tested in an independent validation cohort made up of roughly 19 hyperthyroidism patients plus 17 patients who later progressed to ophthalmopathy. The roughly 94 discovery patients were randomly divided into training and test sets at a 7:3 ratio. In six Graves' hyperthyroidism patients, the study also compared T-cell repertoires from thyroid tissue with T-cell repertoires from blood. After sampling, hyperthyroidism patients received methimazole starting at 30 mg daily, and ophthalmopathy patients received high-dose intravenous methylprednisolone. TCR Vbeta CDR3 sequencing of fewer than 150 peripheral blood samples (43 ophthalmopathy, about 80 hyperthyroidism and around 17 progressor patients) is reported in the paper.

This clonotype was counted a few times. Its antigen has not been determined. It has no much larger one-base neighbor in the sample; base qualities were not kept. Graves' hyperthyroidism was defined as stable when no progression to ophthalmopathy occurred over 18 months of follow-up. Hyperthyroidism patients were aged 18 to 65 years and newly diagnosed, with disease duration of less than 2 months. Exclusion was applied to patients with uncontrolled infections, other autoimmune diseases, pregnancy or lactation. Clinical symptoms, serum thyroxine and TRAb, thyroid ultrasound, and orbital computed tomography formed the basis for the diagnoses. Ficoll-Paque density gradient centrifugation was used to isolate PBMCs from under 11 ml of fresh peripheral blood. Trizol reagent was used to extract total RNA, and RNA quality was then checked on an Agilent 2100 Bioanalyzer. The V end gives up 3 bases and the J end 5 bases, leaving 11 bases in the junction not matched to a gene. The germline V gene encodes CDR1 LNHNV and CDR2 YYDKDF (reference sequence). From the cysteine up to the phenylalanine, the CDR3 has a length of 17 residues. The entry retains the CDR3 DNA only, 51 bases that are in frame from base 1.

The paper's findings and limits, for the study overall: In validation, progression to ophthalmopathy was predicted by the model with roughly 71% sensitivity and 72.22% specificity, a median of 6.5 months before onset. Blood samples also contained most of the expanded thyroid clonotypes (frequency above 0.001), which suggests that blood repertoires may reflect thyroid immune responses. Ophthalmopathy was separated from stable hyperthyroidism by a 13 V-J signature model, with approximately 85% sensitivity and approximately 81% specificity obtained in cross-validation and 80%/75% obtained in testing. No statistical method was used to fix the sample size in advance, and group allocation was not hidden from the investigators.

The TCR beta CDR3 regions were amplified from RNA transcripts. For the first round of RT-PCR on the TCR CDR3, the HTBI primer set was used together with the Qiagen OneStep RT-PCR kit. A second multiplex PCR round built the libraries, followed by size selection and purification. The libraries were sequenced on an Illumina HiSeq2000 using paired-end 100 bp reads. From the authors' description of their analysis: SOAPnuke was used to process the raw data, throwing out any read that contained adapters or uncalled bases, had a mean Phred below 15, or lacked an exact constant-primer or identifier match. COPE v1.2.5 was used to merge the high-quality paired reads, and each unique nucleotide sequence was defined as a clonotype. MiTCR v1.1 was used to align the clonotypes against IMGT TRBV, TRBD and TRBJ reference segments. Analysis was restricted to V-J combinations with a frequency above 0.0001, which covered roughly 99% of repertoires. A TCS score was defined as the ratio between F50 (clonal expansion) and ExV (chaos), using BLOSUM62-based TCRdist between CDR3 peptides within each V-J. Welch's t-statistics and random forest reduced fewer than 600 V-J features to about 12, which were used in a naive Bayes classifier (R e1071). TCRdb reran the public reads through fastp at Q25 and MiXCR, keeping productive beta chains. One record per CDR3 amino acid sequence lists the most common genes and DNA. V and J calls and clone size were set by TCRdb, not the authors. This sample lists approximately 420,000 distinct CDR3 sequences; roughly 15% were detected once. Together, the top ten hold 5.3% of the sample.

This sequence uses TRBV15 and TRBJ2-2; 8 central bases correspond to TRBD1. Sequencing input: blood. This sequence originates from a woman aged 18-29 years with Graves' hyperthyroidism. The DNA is TGTGCCACCAGCAGCGATAGACAGGGGAAGGGAACCGGGGAGCTGTTTTTT. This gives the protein CATSSDRQGKGTGELFF.